A selection of T cell receptor beta chains follows, all from one sample in a study of blood T cell repertoires in COVID-19. The assay was immunoSEQ multiplex PCR, and TCRdb's table has in-frame clones only and misses some. The repertoire holds about 55,000 clones, 75% to 90% seen once, with 16% in the top ten. The sample consisted of peripheral blood. The receptors come from a human donor in a cohort sampled during active COVID-19. Both conserved end residues are part of each CDR3. The order of the fields is J gene, D gene, V gene, CDR3 protein. D genes are given only for firm matches.

j_gene: TRBJ2-7; d_gene: .; v_gene: TRBV6-5; CDR3aa: CASRQSESPSYEQYF
j_gene: TRBJ1-3; d_gene: .; v_gene: TRBV9; CDR3aa: CASSAGGAFSGNTIYF
j_gene: TRBJ2-1; d_gene: TRBD2; v_gene: TRBV7-2; CDR3aa: CASSFLAVDYNEQFF
j_gene: TRBJ2-1; d_gene: .; v_gene: TRBV2; CDR3aa: CASSRESDNEQFF
j_gene: TRBJ2-7; d_gene: .; v_gene: TRBV11-2; CDR3aa: CASTAGAGNEQYF
j_gene: TRBJ2-3; d_gene: TRBD2; v_gene: TRBV15; CDR3aa: CATSSGTSRDTQYF
j_gene: TRBJ1-1; d_gene: .; v_gene: TRBV2; CDR3aa: CATARDTEAFF
j_gene: TRBJ1-2; d_gene: .; v_gene: TRBV5-5; CDR3aa: CASSRGGSVYGYTF
j_gene: TRBJ1-1; d_gene: .; v_gene: TRBV6-5; CDR3aa: CASSDGQTTEAFF
j_gene: TRBJ2-3; d_gene: TRBD2; v_gene: TRBV6-5; CDR3aa: CASSLSGGRTDTQYF
j_gene: TRBJ2-7; d_gene: .; v_gene: TRBV11-2; CDR3aa: CASSLASEREQYF
j_gene: TRBJ2-7; d_gene: TRBD1; v_gene: TRBV6-1; CDR3aa: CASGDRERYEQYF
j_gene: TRBJ2-1; d_gene: TRBD1; v_gene: TRBV3-1/TRBV3-2; CDR3aa: CASSLQGATYNEQFF
j_gene: TRBJ1-4; d_gene: TRBD1; v_gene: TRBV6-4; CDR3aa: CASRKPSYFRWGTDEKLFF
j_gene: TRBJ2-7; d_gene: TRBD2; v_gene: TRBV19; CDR3aa: CASSPKTSGRAYEQYF
j_gene: TRBJ2-7; d_gene: .; v_gene: TRBV7-2; CDR3aa: CASSSTRYEQYF
j_gene: TRBJ2-5; d_gene: .; v_gene: TRBV12-2; CDR3aa: CASRNYRLDSQETQYF
j_gene: TRBJ2-5; d_gene: TRBD2; v_gene: TRBV12-5; CDR3aa: CASGLILAGPQETQYF
j_gene: TRBJ1-1; d_gene: TRBD1; v_gene: TRBV28; CDR3aa: CASNGAGGVDTEAFF
j_gene: TRBJ2-1; d_gene: .; v_gene: TRBV19; CDR3aa: CASTGNYNEQFF
j_gene: TRBJ1-4; d_gene: .; v_gene: TRBV5-1; CDR3aa: CASSFSATNEKLFF
j_gene: TRBJ2-7; d_gene: TRBD1; v_gene: TRBV30; CDR3aa: CAWMPTGYSYEQYF
j_gene: TRBJ1-3; d_gene: .; v_gene: TRBV5-4; CDR3aa: CASSLEARGLSGNTIYF
j_gene: TRBJ2-7; d_gene: .; v_gene: TRBV30; CDR3aa: CAWSQGSDYEQYF
j_gene: TRBJ1-1; d_gene: .; v_gene: TRBV5-1; CDR3aa: CASSPQAGKLVTEAFF
j_gene: TRBJ1-1; d_gene: .; v_gene: TRBV18; CDR3aa: CASSPRLNTEAFF
j_gene: TRBJ2-7; d_gene: .; v_gene: TRBV2; CDR3aa: CASSDPRPAGEQYF
j_gene: TRBJ2-4; d_gene: TRBD1; v_gene: TRBV5-1; CDR3aa: CASSLGQGWDIQYF
j_gene: TRBJ2-1; d_gene: TRBD2; v_gene: TRBV12-5; CDR3aa: CASGLRPWTSGRGRYNEQFF
j_gene: TRBJ2-3; d_gene: .; v_gene: TRBV2; CDR3aa: CASSVAGALPSTDTQYF
j_gene: TRBJ2-7; d_gene: TRBD1; v_gene: TRBV29-1; CDR3aa: CSVRRTGDYDEQYF
j_gene: TRBJ2-1; d_gene: TRBD2; v_gene: TRBV5-1; CDR3aa: CASSGLAGVKNEQFF
j_gene: TRBJ1-3; d_gene: .; v_gene: TRBV7-2; CDR3aa: CASSPVGGFGNTIYF
j_gene: TRBJ1-2; d_gene: TRBD1; v_gene: TRBV24-1; CDR3aa: CATSDSRTGGAGYGYTF
j_gene: TRBJ2-5; d_gene: .; v_gene: TRBV19; CDR3aa: CASSPPGQQETQYF
j_gene: TRBJ2-1; d_gene: TRBD2; v_gene: TRBV10-3; CDR3aa: CAISESWALASGNEQFF
j_gene: TRBJ2-5; d_gene: TRBD1; v_gene: TRBV24-1; CDR3aa: CATSENPGQGSAETQYF
j_gene: TRBJ2-7; d_gene: .; v_gene: TRBV19; CDR3aa: CASSIDHRSPYEQYF
j_gene: TRBJ2-2; d_gene: TRBD2; v_gene: TRBV19; CDR3aa: CASTQNWRETGELFF
j_gene: TRBJ1-1; d_gene: .; v_gene: TRBV6-5; CDR3aa: CASSLTGLSTEAFF
j_gene: TRBJ2-2; d_gene: TRBD1; v_gene: TRBV19; CDR3aa: CASSIDGPTGGAYTGELFF
j_gene: TRBJ1-3; d_gene: TRBD1; v_gene: TRBV10-2; CDR3aa: CASSLPTGVGNTIYF
j_gene: TRBJ2-6; d_gene: .; v_gene: TRBV10-2; CDR3aa: CASSRGLDVLTF